This T cell receptor beta chain is from a study of blood T cells in healthy people across ages. Study findings and constraints: Getting older went along with TCR beta diversity per million T cells dropping roughly linearly.

As to this clonotype: Its antigen is not known.

Every donor contributed around 10 milliliters of peripheral blood by blood draw. Primed by a sample-barcoded 5' primer and a J-beta primer mix, a second PCR proceeded for about 7 to 11 cycles. TCRdb itself ran the 5' RACE reads through MiXCR, one entry per CDR3 protein. The sample lists roughly 800,000 distinct CDR3 sequences; around 25% were seen once. J lost 8 bases, V lost 0 bases, and 10 bases had no gene match. In germline, CDR1 is LNHNV, CDR2 YYDKDF (reference sequence). The CDR3 contains 16 residues. These sequences were also reported in another study, on T cells of mothers and their children. That work adds: Donation involved three healthy Caucasian mothers and the six children that they had.

V gene TRBV15 combines with J gene TRBJ2-1, with 7 bases aligning to TRBD2. The material sequenced was blood. The receptor was derived from a boy aged 5-17 years in good health. Here the CDR3 reads CATSRDSGVNFHEQFF. The DNA of the CDR3 is TGTGCCACCAGCAGAGACAGCGGGGTAAATTTCCATGAGCAGTTCTTC.